The 14 T cell receptor beta chains given below trace back to one sample, sequenced in a study of blood T cell repertoires in COVID-19. Data came from immunoSEQ multiplex PCR; TCRdb stores just in-frame clones and leaves some out. The top ten hold about a sixth of the sample, which has about 200,000 clones, around 82% seen once. Sequencing input: PBMCs or T cells enriched from blood (not recorded which). The receptors stem from a woman aged 45-60 years with acute COVID-19.

This clone turned up a few times. The chain has TRBV6-2 or TRBV6-3 and TRBJ1-5; tentatively, D is TRBD1 (6 bases). Trimming took off 0 bases at V and 7 bases at J, with 22 bases between the two ends. The length of the CDR3 is 18 residues. Germline lookup yields CDR1 MNHEY and CDR2 SVGEGT. CDR3 protein: CASSYSIRGSGDGQPQHF. DNA of the CDR3: TGTGCCAGCAGTTACTCAATACGAGGGTCAGGGGATGGACAGCCCCAGCATTTT.

The rearrangement uses TRBV27 and TRBJ2-2; D remains unclear. CDR3 size: 14 residues. The germline V gene encodes CDR1 MNHEY and CDR2 SMNVEV (reference sequence). Trimming stripped 1 base from V and 3 bases from J, with 6 bases between. The CDR3: CASSLLQYTGELFF. The CDR3 bases are TGTGCCAGCAGTTTATTACAGTACACCGGGGAGCTGTTTTTT.

This clone was recorded once. The chain carries TRBV19 and TRBJ1-2, with D possibly TRBD1 on 5 matching bases. This CDR3 comprises 11 residues. Germline values: CDR1 LNHDA, CDR2 SQIVND (reference sequence). The V end lost 8 bases, the J end lost 5 bases, and 9 bases lay between the germline ends. CDR3 protein: CASYQGYGYTF. CDR3 DNA sequence: TGTGCCAGTTATCAGGGATATGGCTACACCTTC. Filled out from reference TRBV19 and TRBJ1-2, the complete variable domain reads DGGITQSPKYLFRKEGQNVTLSCEQNLNHDAMYWYRQDPGQGLRLIYYSQIVNDFQKGDIAEGYSVSREKKESFPLTVTSAQKNPTAFYLCASYQGYGYTFGSGTRLTVV.

This clone has a single count. This chain uses TRBV11-3 with TRBJ2-7, with D unclear. Germline V gene sequence: CDR1 SGHNT, CDR2 YENEEA. Trimming removed 4 bases from V and 6 bases from J, with 13 bases in between. The length of the CDR3 is 13 residues. This CDR3 reads CASSSGKPLEQYV. CDR3 nucleotides: TGTGCCAGCAGCTCCGGTAAGCCGCTCGAGCAGTACGTC.

This chain connects TRBV4-1 to TRBJ1-5; 7 bases are shared with TRBD1. Germline values: CDR1 MGHRA, CDR2 YSYEKL. V was clipped by 2 bases and J by 7 bases; unmatched bases: 5. The CDR3 runs to 14 residues. Written as DNA, the CDR3 is TGCGCCAGCAGCCAACAGGGGGGTATCCAGCCCCAGCATTTT. Translated: CASSQQGGIQPQHF.

This clone was observed once. The V and J genes are TRBV24-1 and TRBJ1-2, with D uncertain. Germline-derived CDR1 and CDR2 are KGHDR and SFDVKD. Trimming pared 5 bases from V and 7 bases from J, leaving 16 bases between. The CDR3 has 14 residues. The CDR3 spells CATSGANPPLGYTF. The CDR3 nucleotides read TGTGCCACCAGTGGGGCTAACCCGCCCCTTGGCTACACCTTC.

The chain is built from TRBV4-3 and TRBJ1-5; 7 bases line up with TRBD1. V was clipped by 3 bases and J by 1 base; unmatched bases: 9. Germline assignment: CDR1 LGHNA and CDR2 YSLEER. The CDR3 spans 17 residues. The CDR3 DNA reads TGCGCCAGCAGCCAGCCGACAGGGATCGAAAGCAATCAGCCCCAGCATTTT. Protein: CASSQPTGIESNQPQHF.

The chain links TRBV7-2 to TRBJ1-5; a possible D gene is TRBD1 (5 bases). Trimming cost V 5 bases and J 6 bases, with 14 bases left between them. Germline V gives CDR1 SGHTA, CDR2 FQGNSA. CDR3 length equals 14 residues. The DNA for the CDR3 is TGTGCCAGCAGCCTCTCGGACACGCGTCAGCCCCAGCATTTT. It yields the protein CASSLSDTRQPQHF.

This chain links TRBV7-9 with TRBJ1-6; D remains unclear. Trimming removed 1 base at V and 11 bases at J, with 12 bases between. CDR3 size: 14 residues. Germline loops: CDR1 SEHNR, CDR2 FQNEAQ (reference sequence). CDR3 sequence: CASSLDGVLAPLHF. CDR3 bases: TGTGCCAGCAGCTTAGATGGAGTCTTAGCACCCCTCCACTTT.

This clone was counted between two and nine times. This chain joins TRBV28 and TRBJ1-5, with 9 bases that match TRBD1. This CDR3 spans 16 amino acids. Germline assignment: CDR1 MDHEN and CDR2 SYDVKM. Losses at the gene ends were 6 bases for V and 4 bases for J; bases not matched to a gene: 10. The CDR3 DNA reads TGTGCCAGCAGCCCGGAGGGACAGGGCCAAAATCAGCCCCAGCATTTT. Its translation is CASSPEGQGQNQPQHF.

The chain joins TRBV29-1 to TRBJ2-1, with 7 bases identical to TRBD2. Germline values: CDR1 SQVTM, CDR2 ANQGSEA. J gave up 2 bases and V 7 bases, and 8 bases lay outside the gene matches. The CDR3 is 14 amino acids. In DNA form, the CDR3 reads TGCAGCGGGGGTAGCGGGCGTCCCTACAATGAGCAGTTCTTC. It yields the protein CSGGSGRPYNEQFF.

The rearrangement uses TRBV5-4 and TRBJ1-6, with 8 bases identical to TRBD1. Per the germline V gene, CDR1 is SGHNT and CDR2 is YYREEE (reference sequence). The CDR3 spans 15 residues. The ends lost 3 bases at V and 5 bases at J; junction bases unmatched: 4. DNA for the CDR3: TGTGCCAGCAGCTCACAGGGGGGGAATAATTCACCCCTCCACTTT. It yields the protein CASSSQGGNNSPLHF.

V usage is TRBV7-9 and J usage is TRBJ1-2; TRBD1 matches at 7 bases. Germline V gives CDR1 SEHNR, CDR2 FQNEAQ (reference sequence). The V and J ends lost 11 bases and 4 bases, in that order; junction bases with no gene match: 10. CDR3 length equals 13 residues. The CDR3 DNA reads as TGTGCCGGGGAGACAGGGTGGGGCTATGGCTACACCTTC. It translates to CAGETGWGYGYTF.

V and J are TRBV13 and TRBJ1-1; TRBD1 matches at 8 bases. V trimming: 4 bases; J trimming: 4 bases; junction bases outside the gene matches: 5. The CDR3 totals 14 residues. Germline V gene data show CDR1 as PRHDT and CDR2 as FYEKMQ (reference sequence). CDR3 in DNA: TGTGCCAGCAGCTACCGACAGGGGATCACTGAAGCTTTCTTT. It yields the protein CASSYRQGITEAFF.